These 4 T cell receptor beta chains were all obtained from the same sample, sequenced in a study of T cell responses to AZD1222 COVID-19 vaccine. Repertoires were generated with immunoSEQ multiplex PCR, while TCRdb's copy carries only in-frame clones and drops some. The sample yields roughly 100,000 clones, more than 75% seen once. Source: peripheral blood, taken on day 0 of AZD1222 vaccination. The receptors shown here come from an adult in good health.

V and J are TRBV19 and TRBJ1-2; possibly TRBD1 for D (5 bases). The germline V gene has CDR1 LNHDA and CDR2 SQIVND (reference sequence). V lost 4 bases and J 4 bases, leaving 13 bases between the germline ends. The CDR3 covers 14 residues. The CDR3 reads CASSTPSTGYGYTF. CDR3 bases: TGTGCCAGTAGTACCCCGAGCACAGGCTATGGCTACACCTTC. The variable domain in full, completed from reference TRBV19 and TRBJ1-2, reads DGGITQSPKYLFRKEGQNVTLSCEQNLNHDAMYWYRQDPGQGLRLIYYSQIVNDFQKGDIAEGYSVSREKKESFPLTVTSAQKNPTAFYLCASSTPSTGYGYTFGSGTRLTVV.

V gene TRBV5-1 combines with J gene TRBJ1-1; 7 bases line up with TRBD1. Germline V gene sequence: CDR1 SGHRS, CDR2 YFSETQ. V shed 4 bases and J 9 bases; nucleotides not matched to a gene: 9. The CDR3 covers 13 residues. The CDR3, as DNA: TGCGCCAGCAGCCTTACAGGGGACACCAAAGCTTTCTTT. It codes for CASSLTGDTKAFF.

This sequence joins TRBV20-1 and TRBJ2-7, with a possible D match to TRBD2 (5 bases). The V and J ends lost 2 bases and 6 bases respectively, with 8 bases between them. CDR1 is DFQATT and CDR2 is SNEGSKA in the germline V gene (reference sequence). The CDR3 covers 11 residues. The CDR3 bases are TGCAGTGCTAGAATAGGGAGCGAGCAGTACTTC. Translated: CSARIGSEQYF.

The DNA of the CDR3 is TGCGCCAGCAGCGGGGGAGGTTTAGAGACCCAGTACTTC. Amino acid sequence: CASSGGGLETQYF. The rearrangement links TRBV5-1 to TRBJ2-5; a weak D match, TRBD2 (6 bases). This CDR3 is built from 13 residues. The V gene lost 4 bases and the J gene lost 4 bases, with 11 bases spanning the gap. Germline V gene sequence: CDR1 SGHRS, CDR2 YFSETQ. Full variable domain (outside the CDR3, taken from reference TRBV5-1 and TRBJ2-5): KAGVTQTPRYLIKTRGQQVTLSCSPISGHRSVSWYQQTPGQGLQFLFEYFSETQRNKGNFPGRFSGRQFSNSRSEMNVSTLELGDSALYLCASSGGGLETQYFGPGTRLLVL.